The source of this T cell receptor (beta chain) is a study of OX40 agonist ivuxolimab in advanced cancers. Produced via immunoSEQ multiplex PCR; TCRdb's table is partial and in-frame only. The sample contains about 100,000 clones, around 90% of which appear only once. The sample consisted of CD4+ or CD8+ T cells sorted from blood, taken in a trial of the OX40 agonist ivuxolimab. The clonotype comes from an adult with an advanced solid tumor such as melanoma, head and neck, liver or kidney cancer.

The CDR3 DNA sequence: TGTGCCAGCAGTTACTCGAGGGCAGGTACTGTCGAGCAGTACTTC. Translating gives CASSYSRAGTVEQYF. This sequence joins TRBV6-6 and TRBJ2-7; tentative D call: TRBD2 (5 bases). This CDR3 is 15 amino acids long. Germline CDR1 is MNHNY and CDR2 is SVGAGI (reference sequence). V was cut by 0 bases and J by 6 bases, with 15 bases left in between.